This TCR beta chain was documented in a study of T cell responses to AZD1222 COVID-19 vaccine. The CDR3 is 16 amino acids. CDR1 and CDR2 from the germline V gene are ENHRY and SYGVKD. V lost 4 bases and J lost 6; bases outside the gene matches: 8. The protocol was immunoSEQ multiplex PCR, while the TCRdb copy is restricted to in-frame clones and leaves out a portion. The table has some 120,000 clones, 85% to 95% seen once. The rearrangement joins TRBV10-3 to TRBJ2-3; 12 nucleotides agree with TRBD2. This specimen was peripheral blood, taken on day 0 of AZD1222 vaccination. The TCR comes from an adult in good health. Written as DNA, the CDR3 is TGTGCCATCAGTGCGGTGTCGACTAGCGGGAGTGATACGCAGTATTTT. Its protein product is CAISAVSTSGSDTQYF.